This T cell receptor (beta chain) was identified during a study of T-cell reconstitution after alpha-beta-depleted transplantation in children. Whole-study findings and limits: T-cell counts and diversity were attributed mostly to newly produced T cells one year after transplant. Surviving recipient cells, namely T cells and thymic progenitors, were the source of high day-60 TCRbeta diversity in some patients.

A word on this clonotype: Its target is unknown.

CDR1 MDHEN and CDR2 SYDVKM come from the germline V gene. V was cut by 8 bases and J by 3 bases, with 19 bases left in between. This CDR3 spans 15 amino acids. The TCRbeta library incorporated unique molecular identifiers. TCRdb re-called the PCR reads through MiXCR, storing one row per CDR3 protein. Of about 310,000 distinct CDR3 sequences detected, 23% appear once; the ten largest clones hold approximately 10%. This chain connects TRBV28 to TRBJ2-5; D possibly corresponds to TRBD2 (5 bases). Sequences were derived from PBMCs, mostly from graft donor cells, sampled 180 days after TCRalphabeta/CD19-depleted stem cell transplant. This sequence was found in a male patient younger than 18 who had a stem cell transplant for acute lymphoblastic leukemia, so the T cells may come from the graft donor. CDR3 DNA sequence: TGTGCCAGCTCTGGAGGAGGTGTGACGGAAGAGACCCAGTACTTC. Its protein is CASSGGGVTEETQYF.